Following are 32 T cell receptor beta chains from one sample sequenced in a study of PD-L1 blockade in urothelial cancer. Time point in this sample: pretreatment peripheral blood. The assay was immunoSEQ multiplex PCR, and TCRdb's table has in-frame clones only and misses some. The sample has tens of thousands of clones, roughly 84% seen once; the top ten hold roughly 2%. The sample consisted of PBMCs, taken around atezolizumab (anti-PD-L1) treatment. The receptors stem from a man in his fifties or sixties with urothelial cancer.

The chain links TRBV29-1 to TRBJ2-1; 7 bases are a match to TRBD1. Germline values: CDR1 SQVTM, CDR2 ANQGSEA. The CDR3 is made up of 13 amino acids. V shed 1 base, J shed 6 bases, and the junction held 3 bases outside the gene matches. For the CDR3, the DNA is TGCAGCGTTGAAGCGACAGGGTTCAATGAGCAGTTCTTC. Protein sequence: CSVEATGFNEQFF.

V usage is TRBV6-5 and J usage is TRBJ1-1, with D possibly TRBD1 on 6 matching bases. The V gene's germline CDR1 is MNHEY and CDR2 SVGAGI. V lost 8 bases and J lost 1, with 20 bases in between. The CDR3 sequence is 16 residues long. The CDR3 sequence: CASRLQGRSGNTEAFF. The DNA for the CDR3 is TGTGCCAGCCGTTTACAGGGTCGGTCCGGGAACACTGAAGCTTTCTTT.

This chain links TRBV19 with TRBJ1-2, with 8 positions matching TRBD1. Germline CDR1 LNHDA, CDR2 SQIVND (reference sequence). The CDR3 consists of 15 residues. The V and J ends lost 8 bases and 7 bases, in that order; junction bases with no gene match: 15. In DNA, the CDR3 is TGTGCCAGTGTATCAGGGGGCGCCGGTTCGGGTGGCTACACCTTC. Encoded protein: CASVSGGAGSGGYTF.

The chain links TRBV11-2 to TRBJ2-7, with TRBD2 matching 8 bases. Germline V gives CDR1 SGHAT, CDR2 FQNNGV. The CDR3 extends over 16 amino acids. Unmatched junction bases numbered 10, after V lost 3 bases and J lost 3 bases. The CDR3 DNA sequence: TGTGCCAGCAGCTTGGGGTGGCGTCTAGCGGGCTACGAGCAGTACTTC. Amino acids: CASSLGWRLAGYEQYF. The variable domain in full, completed from reference TRBV11-2 and TRBJ2-7, reads EAGVAQSPRYKIIEKRQSVAFWCNPISGHATLYWYQQILGQGPKLLIQFQNNGVVDDSQLPKDRFSAERLKGVDSTLKIQPAKLEDSAVYLCASSLGWRLAGYEQYFGPGTRLTVT.

The J gene is TRBJ1-2, the V gene TRBV19; D perhaps matches TRBD1 (5 bases). Germline CDR1 LNHDA, CDR2 SQIVND (reference sequence). V dropped 8 bases and J dropped 4 bases, with 14 bases sitting between them. The CDR3 totals 13 residues. The CDR3 DNA reads TGTGCCAGTGGAGACGGGGGTCTCTATGGCTACACCTTC. Protein: CASGDGGLYGYTF.

The chain couples TRBV6-5 to TRBJ2-5; D may be TRBD2 (5 bases). Germline CDR1 MNHEY, CDR2 SVGAGI. There are 12 residues in the CDR3. Trimming pared 9 bases from V and 5 bases from J, leaving 13 bases between. The CDR3 is CASKIGEETQYF. CDR3 DNA sequence: TGTGCCAGTAAGATCGGGGAGGAGACCCAGTACTTC.

The rearrangement links TRBV7-2 to TRBJ2-7; D is uncertain. Trimming removed 5 bases at V and 0 bases at J, with 11 bases between. Germline V gives CDR1 SGHTA, CDR2 FQGNSA. This CDR3 contains 14 residues. CDR3 bases: TGTGCCAGCAGCCTCCAGGTTACCTCCTACGAGCAGTACTTC. As protein: CASSLQVTSYEQYF. The whole variable domain, remainder taken from reference TRBV7-2 and TRBJ2-7, is GAGVSQSPSNKVTEKGKDVELRCDPISGHTALYWYRQSLGQGLEFLIYFQGNSAPDKSGLPSDRFSAERTGGSVSTLTIQRTQQEDSAVYLCASSLQVTSYEQYFGPGTRLTVT.

The V gene is TRBV6-5, the J gene TRBJ2-2; D might be TRBD2 (5 bases). Germline loops: CDR1 MNHEY, CDR2 SVGAGI. V was cut by 0 bases and J by 2 bases, with 7 bases left in between. The CDR3 length is 15 residues. In DNA form, the CDR3 reads TGTGCCAGCAGTTACTCCGGGATCAACACCGGGGAGCTGTTTTTT. It encodes CASSYSGINTGELFF.

The CDR3 DNA follows: TGTGCCAGTAGTTACCAGGACAGTGTCTACGAGCAGTACTTC. As protein: CASSYQDSVYEQYF. The gene calls are TRBV19 and TRBJ2-7, with D possibly TRBD1 on 6 matching bases. The CDR3 sequence is 14 residues long. Germline CDR1 LNHDA, CDR2 SQIVND (reference sequence). The V gene lost 5 bases and the J gene lost 3 bases, with 14 bases spanning the gap.

V and J are TRBV19 and TRBJ1-2, with D tentatively TRBD1 (6 bases). The CDR3 extends over 16 amino acids. V shed 3 bases and J shed 0 bases, with 14 bases lying between them. CDR1 is LNHDA and CDR2 is SQIVND in the germline V gene (reference sequence). The CDR3 protein is CASSIQTGRANYGYTF. CDR3 in DNA: TGTGCCAGTAGTATCCAGACAGGACGAGCTAACTATGGCTACACCTTC.

J is TRBJ2-7 and V is TRBV4-1; possibly TRBD1 for D (6 bases). The germline V gene has CDR1 MGHRA and CDR2 YSYEKL. The germline V and J ends were trimmed by 1 base and 4 bases, with 17 bases remaining between them. The CDR3 contains 16 residues. CDR3 protein: CASSQAAQGQTYEQYF. CDR3 coding DNA: TGCGCCAGCAGCCAAGCTGCGCAGGGGCAGACTTACGAGCAGTACTTC.

This chain uses TRBV10-1 with TRBJ2-3; 8 nucleotides align to TRBD2. Germline-derived CDR1 and CDR2 are WNHNN and SYGVQD (reference sequence). The trim removed 5 bases at V and 0 bases at J, leaving 4 bases unmatched. CDR3 length equals 15 residues. CDR3: CASSSSGGSTDTQYF. Written as DNA, the CDR3 is TGCGCCAGCAGTTCCAGCGGGGGCAGCACAGATACGCAGTATTTT.

The V call is TRBV7-2, the J call TRBJ2-7, with 9 bases fitting TRBD2. The CDR3 sequence is 14 residues long. V trimming: 5 bases; J trimming: 2 bases; junction bases outside the gene matches: 4. Germline-derived CDR1 and CDR2 are SGHTA and FQGNSA. The CDR3 region has the DNA TGTGCCAGCAGCACGGGACTAGCAACCTACGAGCAGTACTTC. Its protein is CASSTGLATYEQYF.

CDR3 DNA: TGTGCCAGCAGTTCGACAGTTCCGTATGGGGCCAACGTCCTGACTTTC. It encodes CASSSTVPYGANVLTF. The V and J genes are TRBV27 and TRBJ2-6; a possible D gene is TRBD1 (5 bases). This CDR3 is built from 16 residues. The germline CDR1 and CDR2 sequences are MNHEY and SMNVEV (reference sequence). The V gene lost 4 bases and the J gene lost 3 bases, with 13 bases spanning the gap.

The V and J genes are TRBV18 and TRBJ2-7, with 8 nucleotides matching TRBD1. CDR1 and CDR2 from the germline V gene are KGHSH and LQKENI. V shed 1 base and J 6 bases; nucleotides not matched to a gene: 5. This CDR3 comprises 14 residues. The CDR3 protein is CASSPQPGGGEQYF. The DNA of the CDR3 is TGTGCCAGCTCACCACAACCAGGGGGCGGCGAGCAGTACTTC.

The chain uses TRBV11-2 and TRBJ2-4; TRBD2 agrees at 9 bases. Germline CDR1 is SGHAT and CDR2 is FQNNGV. This CDR3 is 13 amino acids long. The V gene end was trimmed by 3 bases and the J gene end by 10 bases; junction bases not matched to a gene: 4. CDR3 sequence: CASSFAGGEIQYF. The CDR3 coding sequence is TGTGCCAGCAGCTTTGCGGGAGGGGAGATTCAGTACTTC.

The chain joins TRBV18 to TRBJ2-1; a possible D gene is TRBD2 (6 bases). The CDR3 extends over 13 amino acids. The V gene lost 3 bases and the J gene lost 10 bases, with 13 bases spanning the gap. Germline loops: CDR1 KGHSH, CDR2 LQKENI. The CDR3 nucleotides are TGTGCCAGCTCACCCGTCAGGGACTGGGAGCAGTTCTTC. It encodes CASSPVRDWEQFF.

V usage is TRBV6-6 and J usage is TRBJ2-3; a weak D match, TRBD2 (6 bases). CDR1 and CDR2 from the germline V gene are MNHNY and SVGAGI (reference sequence). Trimming stripped 1 base from V and 3 bases from J, with 11 bases between. This CDR3 comprises 15 residues. As DNA, the CDR3 is TGTGCCAGCAGTTACTTGGAGGGGAAAACAGATACGCAGTATTTT. Translating it yields CASSYLEGKTDTQYF.

The chain combines TRBV5-5 with TRBJ2-3; D is perhaps TRBD2 (6 bases). Trimming removed 4 bases at V and 5 bases at J, with 11 bases between. The germline V gene has CDR1 SGHKS and CDR2 YYEKEE (reference sequence). The CDR3 is made up of 13 amino acids. CDR3 nucleotide sequence: TGTGCCAGCAGCCATGGAGGGGAAGATACGCAGTATTTT. Protein sequence: CASSHGGEDTQYF.

This sequence joins TRBV6-6 and TRBJ1-1; D is uncertain. This CDR3 has 14 amino acids. Trimming removed 5 bases from V and 1 base from J, with 11 bases in between. Germline V gene lookup returns CDR1 MNHNY and CDR2 SVGAGI (reference sequence). This CDR3 reads CASSPPSGNTEAFF. CDR3 DNA sequence: TGTGCCAGCAGTCCCCCATCAGGGAACACTGAAGCTTTCTTT.

This clone was recorded once. The chain uses TRBV7-9 and TRBJ1-2; no definite D call. Trimming stripped 5 bases from V and 8 bases from J, with 18 bases between. This CDR3 is built from 14 residues. The V gene's germline CDR1 is SEHNR and CDR2 FQNEAQ (reference sequence). The CDR3 nucleotides are TGTGCCAGCAGCCAAATGACGGCTACTAGGGGCTACACCTTC. The encoded protein is CASSQMTATRGYTF.

V usage is TRBV2 and J usage is TRBJ2-7; 7 bases are a match to TRBD2. This CDR3 region has 16 residues. The germline CDR1 and CDR2 sequences are SNHLY and FYNNEI. The V segment lost 6 bases and the J segment 0 bases; nucleotides outside the gene matches: 11. CDR3 residues: CASSAASGPSSYEQYF. The CDR3 DNA reads TGTGCCAGCAGCGCCGCTAGCGGCCCCAGCTCCTACGAGCAGTACTTC.

The chain recombines TRBV18 with TRBJ2-2; D is uncertain. Germline values: CDR1 KGHSH, CDR2 LQKENI. V was pared by 6 bases and J by 0 bases, with 5 bases between. The CDR3 spans 13 residues. CDR3 nucleotides: TGTGCCAGCTCCCAATCGAACACCGGGGAGCTGTTTTTT. It is translated as CASSQSNTGELFF. Together with reference TRBV18 and TRBJ2-2, the CDR3 gives the full variable domain: NAGVMQNPRHLVRRRGQEARLRCSPMKGHSHVYWYRQLPEEGLKFMVYLQKENIIDESGMPKERFSAEFPKEGPSILRIQQVVRGDSAAYFCASSQSNTGELFFGEGSRLTVL.

The genes are TRBV5-6 and TRBJ1-1, with unresolved D. Germline-derived CDR1 and CDR2 are SGHDT and YYEEEE. This CDR3 comprises 15 residues. V was shortened by 2 bases and J by 0 bases, with 11 bases between the two germline ends. The CDR3 region is CASSLRVVMNTEAFF. In DNA form, the CDR3 reads TGTGCCAGCAGCTTAAGAGTTGTCATGAACACTGAAGCTTTCTTT.

This clone came up once. The rearrangement joins TRBV28 to TRBJ2-3; weak D call: TRBD1 (7 bases). Germline CDR1 is MDHEN and CDR2 is SYDVKM. The CDR3 covers 15 residues. Trimming shortened V by 6 bases and J by 0 bases, and 13 bases separated the two germline ends. The CDR3 region is CASSPRGASTDTQYF. In nucleotides, the CDR3 is TGTGCCAGCAGCCCCAGGGGGGCGAGCACAGATACGCAGTATTTT.

The chain's CDR3 is CASSVGLAGGPDTQYF. CDR3 coding DNA: TGTGCCAGCAGCGTAGGTCTAGCGGGAGGGCCGGATACGCAGTATTTT. The V gene is TRBV9, the J gene TRBJ2-3; 12 bases align to TRBD2. Trimming at V came to 0 bases and at J to 6 bases, leaving 5 bases not matched to a gene. The CDR3 covers 16 residues. CDR1 is SGDLS and CDR2 is YYNGEE in the germline V gene.

Written as DNA, the CDR3 is TGTGCCATCAGTGACTCCGACAGATTCTCCTATGGCTACACCTTC. As protein: CAISDSDRFSYGYTF. The genes are TRBV10-3 and TRBJ1-2; TRBD1 is a possible D gene (5 bases). Germline assignment: CDR1 ENHRY and CDR2 SYGVKD. Trimming left V 3 bases short and J 4 bases short, with 15 bases between. The CDR3 totals 15 residues.

The chain carries TRBV7-2 and TRBJ2-2; D might be TRBD2 (6 bases). Trimming left V 1 base short and J 5 bases short, with 14 bases between. Germline V gene data show CDR1 as SGHTA and CDR2 as FQGNSA. This CDR3 has 16 amino acids. CDR3 coding DNA: TGTGCCAGCAGCTTAGTCGGTGGGAGCGGGACCGGGGAGCTGTTTTTT. This encodes CASSLVGGSGTGELFF.

The chain recombines TRBV28 with TRBJ2-1; maybe TRBD2 (8 bases). V was pared by 7 bases and J by 15 bases, with 28 bases between. This CDR3 is 15 amino acids long. The germline CDR1 and CDR2 sequences are MDHEN and SYDVKM. The CDR3 DNA reads TGTGCCAGCACCCAAGGGGGCGCGGGAGGCCCCCACCCGTTCTTC. Translated, it gives CASTQGGAGGPHPFF.

This chain joins TRBV7-3 and TRBJ2-5; 8 positions agree with TRBD2. From germline, CDR1 is SGHTA and CDR2 FQGTGA. CDR3 length equals 15 residues. With V trimmed by 2 bases and J by 4 bases, 6 bases remained unmatched. The CDR3 loop reads CASSLGGLAGETQYF. The CDR3 DNA is TGTGCCAGCAGCTTAGGGGGGCTAGCGGGAGAGACCCAGTACTTC.

The CDR3 loop reads CASSPGDRGYEQYF. For the CDR3, the DNA is TGTGCCAGCTCACCGGGGGACAGGGGCTACGAGCAGTACTTC. This sequence joins TRBV18 and TRBJ2-7, with TRBD1 matching 10 bases. Trimming cost V 3 bases and J 3 bases; bases outside gene matches: 2. Looked up from germline, CDR1 is KGHSH and CDR2 is LQKENI. CDR3 length: 14 amino acids.

V gene TRBV7-2 combines with J gene TRBJ2-3; a possible D gene is TRBD2 (6 bases). V was clipped by 5 bases and J by 5 bases, with 20 bases between them. This CDR3 has 16 residues. The germline CDR1 and CDR2 sequences are SGHTA and FQGNSA. In DNA, the CDR3 is TGTGCCAGCAGCCGGGCGGTAGCGGTTCCTCGAGATACGCAGTATTTT. This sequence encodes CASSRAVAVPRDTQYF.